These 26 T cell receptor beta chains were all obtained from the same sample, sequenced in a study of cytomegalovirus exposure and HLA in healthy donors. Researchers ran the PCR with 60 Vbeta and 13 Jbeta primers. The protocol was immunoSEQ multiplex PCR, while the TCRdb copy is restricted to in-frame clones and leaves out a portion. The repertoire includes 120,000 to 150,000 clones, over 70% of them detected once, and more than 0.95% sits in the top ten. Sample: PBMCs. The receptors shown here come from a young man in good health and CMV-seronegative.

The chain is built from TRBV19 and TRBJ1-4, with 12 positions matching TRBD1. V lost 5 bases to trimming and J lost 3 bases; unmatched junction nucleotides: 7. Germline CDR1 reads LNHDA; CDR2 reads SQIVND (reference sequence). The CDR3 length is 17 residues. This CDR3 reads CASSRGDRGLANEKLFF. The CDR3 DNA follows: TGTGCCAGTAGTCGGGGGGACAGGGGGCTTGCTAATGAAAAACTGTTTTTT.

The chain employs TRBV7-9 and TRBJ1-3; tentatively, D is TRBD1 (5 bases). The germline V gene has CDR1 SEHNR and CDR2 FQNEAQ (reference sequence). This CDR3 is built from 15 residues. Trimming took off 5 bases at V and 0 bases at J, with 11 bases between the two ends. The CDR3, as DNA: TGTGCCAGCAGCCCCGGACAACTCTCTGGAAACACCATATATTTT. The encoded protein is CASSPGQLSGNTIYF.

The V call is TRBV20-1, the J call TRBJ1-1; D remains unclear. This CDR3 has 11 amino acids. Per germline, CDR1 DFQATT and CDR2 SNEGSKA (reference sequence). The V end lost 3 bases, the J end lost 8 bases, and 10 bases lay between the germline ends. The CDR3 loop is CSARMAPEAFF. Here the CDR3 DNA reads TGCAGTGCTAGGATGGCACCGGAAGCTTTCTTT.

The chain has TRBV2 and TRBJ1-6; D is uncertain. Germline-derived CDR1 and CDR2 are SNHLY and FYNNEI. The germline V and J ends were trimmed by 8 bases and 8 bases, with 16 bases remaining between them. The CDR3 covers 14 residues. The CDR3 loop is CASRAGVLHSPLHF. In nucleotides, the CDR3 is TGTGCCAGCCGTGCCGGGGTCCTTCATTCACCCCTCCACTTT.

The CDR3 here is CASSVDPRGGLQETQYF. In nucleotides, the CDR3 is TGTGCCAGCAGCGTAGACCCTCGCGGGGGACTGCAAGAGACCCAGTACTTC. The chain has TRBV9 and TRBJ2-5; 7 bases map to TRBD2. With 0 bases clipped from V and 2 bases from J, the junction kept 10 bases outside the gene matches. This CDR3 has 17 residues. CDR1 SGDLS and CDR2 YYNGEE come from the germline V gene.

In its sample, this clone was seen a few times. The rearrangement links TRBV6-5 to TRBJ1-2, with 8 bases lining up with TRBD1. CDR3 length equals 13 residues. CDR1 MNHEY and CDR2 SVGAGI come from the germline V gene. J lost 8 bases, V lost 4 bases, and 6 bases had no gene match. CDR3 in amino acids: CASSSGQGRGYTF. Written as DNA, the CDR3 is TGTGCCAGCAGTTCTGGACAGGGACGAGGCTACACCTTC.

The V call is TRBV5-4, the J call TRBJ1-1; D uncertain. The CDR3 is made up of 15 amino acids. Trimming took off 4 bases at V and 1 base at J, with 14 bases between the two ends. Germline values: CDR1 SGHNT, CDR2 YYREEE (reference sequence). CDR3 in DNA: TGTGCCAGCAGCCAAGATCGGTTGAGGAACACTGAAGCTTTCTTT. Its translation is CASSQDRLRNTEAFF.

This chain joins TRBV18 and TRBJ1-2, with 8 bases that match TRBD1. CDR3 length: 16 residues. Germline loops: CDR1 KGHSH, CDR2 LQKENI. V was pared by 4 bases and J by 3 bases, with 10 bases of the junction left unmatched. The CDR3 DNA reads TGTGCCAGCTCACGCGCAATCAGGGGGCTTGACTATGGCTACACCTTC. It yields the protein CASSRAIRGLDYGYTF.

The genes are TRBV6-5 and TRBJ1-1; TRBD1 aligns across 8 bases. Germline CDR1 MNHEY, CDR2 SVGAGI. The CDR3 sequence is 15 residues long. V lost 6 bases to trimming and J lost 4 bases; unmatched junction nucleotides: 10. CDR3 DNA sequence: TGTGCCAGCAGCTCAGGTCGAACAGGGGGCACTGAAGCTTTCTTT. Protein sequence: CASSSGRTGGTEAFF.

Only a few counts were recorded for this clone. The chain's CDR3 is CASSQFLGYGSTEAFF. Here the CDR3 DNA reads TGCGCCAGCAGCCAATTTCTAGGGTATGGGAGTACTGAAGCTTTCTTT. This sequence joins TRBV4-3 and TRBJ1-1; D call uncertain. Trimming removed 2 bases from V and 5 bases from J, with 18 bases in between. CDR1 LGHNA and CDR2 YSLEER come from the germline V gene. This CDR3 is built from 16 residues.

V usage is TRBV6-5 and J usage is TRBJ1-5; TRBD1 is a possible D gene (5 bases). V was shortened by 4 bases and J by 6 bases, with 16 bases between the two germline ends. Germline assignment: CDR1 MNHEY and CDR2 SVGAGI. This CDR3 has 15 residues. This CDR3 reads CASSSEDMNLQPQHF. CDR3 coding DNA: TGTGCCAGCAGTTCCGAGGACATGAATCTTCAGCCCCAGCATTTT.

CDR3 sequence: CASSPQQGKNSPLHF. DNA of the CDR3: TGTGCCAGCAGCCCGCAGCAGGGGAAGAATTCACCCCTCCACTTT. This sequence joins TRBV5-4 and TRBJ1-6; a weak D match, TRBD1 (6 bases). The germline V gene encodes CDR1 SGHNT and CDR2 YYREEE (reference sequence). The CDR3 spans 15 residues. Trimming took 4 bases from V and 7 from J, leaving 15 bases between them.

The genes are TRBV27 and TRBJ2-1; 7 bases map to TRBD1. Germline CDR1 and CDR2: MNHEY and SMNVEV (reference sequence). The CDR3 is 12 residues long. The trim removed 5 bases at V and 12 bases at J, leaving 7 bases unmatched. This CDR3 is CASSPTGVRQFF. CDR3 sequence (DNA): TGTGCCAGCAGTCCCACAGGGGTAAGGCAGTTCTTC.

This chain joins TRBV28 and TRBJ1-3; TRBD1 matches 7 bases. The CDR3 contains 17 residues. CDR1 is MDHEN, CDR2 SYDVKM, per germline. V lost 5 bases and J lost 0; bases outside the gene matches: 10. The CDR3 DNA reads TGTGCCAGCAGTCCAGGGGGAGGCGTAACCTCTGGAAACACCATATATTTT. Translated: CASSPGGGVTSGNTIYF. The whole variable domain, remainder taken from reference TRBV28 and TRBJ1-3, is DVKVTQSSRYLVKRTGEKVFLECVQDMDHENMFWYRQDPGLGLRLIYFSYDVKMKEKGDIPEGYSVSREKKERFSLILESASTNQTSMYLCASSPGGGVTSGNTIYFGEGSWLTVV.

The V gene is TRBV18, the J gene TRBJ1-1, with TRBD1 matching over 11 bases. This CDR3 contains 18 residues. Germline V gene sequence: CDR1 KGHSH, CDR2 LQKENI. The ends lost 4 bases at V and 1 base at J; junction bases unmatched: 11. In DNA, the CDR3 is TGTGCCAGCTCACGTGAAATAGGACAGGGGGCTGGGAACACTGAAGCTTTCTTT. Translated, it gives CASSREIGQGAGNTEAFF.

The chain couples TRBV19 to TRBJ2-7; possible D gene TRBD2, 5 bases. CDR1 is LNHDA, CDR2 SQIVND, per germline (reference sequence). The CDR3 consists of 14 residues. Trimming removed 3 bases at V and 1 base at J, with 10 bases between. The CDR3 region is CASSMVGVSYEQYF. Here the CDR3 DNA reads TGTGCCAGTAGTATGGTCGGGGTGTCCTACGAGCAGTACTTC. Combining the CDR3 with reference TRBV19 and TRBJ2-7 gives the whole variable domain DGGITQSPKYLFRKEGQNVTLSCEQNLNHDAMYWYRQDPGQGLRLIYYSQIVNDFQKGDIAEGYSVSREKKESFPLTVTSAQKNPTAFYLCASSMVGVSYEQYFGPGTRLTVT.

This chain joins TRBV7-6 and TRBJ1-5, with 9 bases lining up with TRBD1. Looked up from germline, CDR1 is SGHVS and CDR2 is FNYEAQ. The length of the CDR3 is 15 residues. The J segment lost 3 bases and the V segment lost 2 bases, leaving 2 bases of the junction unmatched. The CDR3 protein is CASSLNRGPNQPQHF. In DNA, the CDR3 is TGTGCCAGCAGCTTAAACAGGGGGCCCAATCAGCCCCAGCATTTT.

This rearrangement joins TRBV9 to TRBJ1-5; tentatively, D is TRBD1 (5 bases). V was clipped by 1 base and J by 7 bases, with 12 bases between them. This CDR3 comprises 14 residues. The germline V gene has CDR1 SGDLS and CDR2 YYNGEE. As DNA, the CDR3 is TGTGCCAGCAGCGTAACCGGGGGAAAACAGCCCCAGCATTTT. Translating gives CASSVTGGKQPQHF.

In nucleotides, the CDR3 is TGCGCCAGCAGCGGGTCTGTCGGAGGGGATACGCAGTATTTT. Encoded protein: CASSGSVGGDTQYF. The rearrangement links TRBV5-1 to TRBJ2-3; D possibly corresponds to TRBD2 (6 bases). Germline CDR1 reads SGHRS; CDR2 reads YFSETQ. Between the trimmed V and J ends, which lost 4 bases and 6 bases, there was a span of 15 bases. The CDR3 is made up of 14 amino acids.

V is TRBV4-3 and J is TRBJ2-3; 10 bases align to TRBD2. V lost 3 bases and J lost 6; bases outside the gene matches: 3. This CDR3 comprises 14 residues. Germline lookup yields CDR1 LGHNA and CDR2 YSLEER. CDR3 in DNA: TGCGCCAGCAGCCAGGGACTAGCGATCGATACGCAGTATTTT. Its translation: CASSQGLAIDTQYF.

This chain connects TRBV10-3 to TRBJ1-2; 7 bases match TRBD1. Germline-derived CDR1 and CDR2 are ENHRY and SYGVKD. This CDR3 contains 13 residues. J gave up 4 bases and V 6 bases, and 5 bases lay outside the gene matches. DNA of the CDR3: TGTGCCATCAGCGAGGGACAGCCCTATGGCTACACCTTC. Translating it yields CAISEGQPYGYTF.

The chain carries TRBV2 and TRBJ2-3, with a possible D match to TRBD2 (5 bases). The CDR3 loop spans 15 amino acids. V was pared by 6 bases and J by 2 bases, with 15 bases between. CDR1 is SNHLY, CDR2 FYNNEI, per germline. Written as DNA, the CDR3 is TGTGCCAGCAGCGATCCCGCGGGTAACACAGATACGCAGTATTTT. Residues: CASSDPAGNTDTQYF.

The chain links TRBV11-2 to TRBJ1-1; a weak D match, TRBD1 (5 bases). Trimming took off 4 bases at V and 4 bases at J, with 16 bases between the two ends. Germline loops: CDR1 SGHAT, CDR2 FQNNGV. The CDR3 extends over 15 amino acids. The CDR3 coding sequence is TGTGCCAGCAGCTCAAGTCTGGGGCGAGGCACTGAAGCTTTCTTT. As protein: CASSSSLGRGTEAFF.

This sequence joins TRBV6-5 and TRBJ1-1; 8 bases align to TRBD1. After removal of 6 bases from V and 3 bases from J, the junction contained 6 bases not matched to a gene. The germline gives CDR1 MNHEY, CDR2 SVGAGI. The CDR3 is made up of 14 amino acids. The CDR3 DNA sequence: TGTGCCAGCAGACGACAGGGGTGGGACACTGAAGCTTTCTTT. Translated, it gives CASRRQGWDTEAFF.

The chain has TRBV25-1 and TRBJ2-2; D gene ambiguous. Germline V CDR1 and CDR2: MGHDK, SYGVNS. The V end lost 8 bases, the J end lost 5 bases, and 15 bases lay between the germline ends. The CDR3 sequence is 14 residues long. The DNA for the CDR3 is TGTGCCAGCCGAGGCCCCTCTGGGACCGGGGAGCTGTTTTTT. Protein product: CASRGPSGTGELFF.

CDR3 DNA sequence: TGTGCCCTACAGGGGGGGACTGAAGCTTTCTTT. Protein sequence: CALQGGTEAFF. The chain is built from TRBV30 and TRBJ1-1; 8 bases line up with TRBD1. The CDR3 spans 11 residues. V was clipped by 8 bases and J by 5 bases; unmatched bases: 4. The germline CDR1 and CDR2 sequences are GTSNPN and SVGIG (reference sequence).